The 18 T cell receptor beta chains below all came from one sample that was sequenced in a study of human T cells and chemical hapten exposure. Time point defined: patch test 1, 2 weeks after DPC sensitization. The treatment is: therapeutic diphenylcyclopropenone sensitization with weekly scalp DPC. Unfractionated whole blood served as the source for total RNA extraction. Each CDR3 protein gets one entry after TCRdb re-called the RACE reads with MiXCR. The top ten hold about 26% of the sample, which has 40,000 or so distinct CDR3 sequences, about 4.2% seen once. The sample was whole blood, taken in connection with sensitization to the hapten diphenylcyclopropenone (DPC). The source is a man over 45 with alopecia areata. Some clones in this sample may be carry-over from other donors' samples.

This clonotype occurred many times. The V call is TRBV28, the J call TRBJ2-5; no clear D gene. The CDR3 extends over 17 amino acids. Germline values: CDR1 MDHEN, CDR2 SYDVKM. Trimming removed 4 bases from V and 5 bases from J, with 23 bases in between. CDR3 protein: CASSYSPYAVGRETQYF. DNA of the CDR3: TGTGCCAGCAGTTACAGTCCCTACGCGGTCGGTCGGGAGACCCAGTACTTC.

Ten or more counts support this clonotype. CDR3 sequence reads: CASSLLQGLAEAFF. CDR3 in DNA: TGTGCCAGCAGCTTGCTACAGGGGCTGGCTGAAGCTTTCTTT. J is TRBJ1-1 and V is TRBV7-9; TRBD1 matches 7 bases. This CDR3 spans 14 amino acids. With 3 bases clipped from V and 6 bases from J, the junction kept 7 bases outside the gene matches. Germline V lookup: CDR1 SEHNR, CDR2 FQNEAQ (reference sequence).

This clonotype was picked up many times. The genes are TRBV6-2 or TRBV6-3 and TRBJ1-1; D possibly corresponds to TRBD1 (6 bases). CDR3 length: 14 residues. V was shortened by 5 bases and J by 1 base, with 11 bases between the two germline ends. CDR1 and CDR2 (germline): MNHEY, SVGEGT. The CDR3 DNA is TGTGCCAGCAGTCCCTGGGGGGCGAACACTGAAGCTTTCTTT. Amino acids: CASSPWGANTEAFF.

This clonotype came up a few times. The chain uses TRBV28 and TRBJ2-2, with D perhaps TRBD2 (5 bases). The V and J ends lost 7 bases and 2 bases respectively, with 17 bases between them. Germline CDR1 MDHEN, CDR2 SYDVKM. This CDR3 has 16 amino acids. As DNA, the CDR3 is TGTGCCAGCAACGTCGGAGGAGACCACAACACCGGGGAGCTGTTTTTT. Protein: CASNVGGDHNTGELFF.

This clonotype was seen only a few times. The chain uses TRBV16 and TRBJ2-7; 12 nucleotides match TRBD1. The V gene's germline CDR1 is KGHSY and CDR2 FQNENV. J was trimmed by 7 bases and V by 3 bases; bases with no gene match: 7. This CDR3 has 15 amino acids. The CDR3, as DNA: TGTGCCAGCAGCCAGCCCGGGACAGGGGGCTGGGAGCAGTACTTC. It encodes CASSQPGTGGWEQYF. The entire variable domain, with the rest obtained from reference TRBV16 and TRBJ2-7, is as follows: GEEVAQTPKHLVRGEGQKAKLYCAPIKGHSYVFWYQQVLKNEFKFLISFQNENVFDETGMPKERFSAKCLPNSPCSLEIQATKLEDSAVYFCASSQPGTGGWEQYFGPGTRLTVT.

This clonotype was observed a few times. This chain joins TRBV18 and TRBJ1-4, with D perhaps matching TRBD1 (5 bases). The CDR3 sequence is 15 residues long. Per the germline V gene, CDR1 is KGHSH and CDR2 is LQKENI. V was clipped by 0 bases and J by 6 bases, with 11 bases between them. The CDR3 nucleotides are TGTGCCAGCTCACCACCGACAGATCCCTATGAAAAACTGTTTTTT. Amino acid sequence: CASSPPTDPYEKLFF.

This clonotype was counted at least ten times. V is TRBV10-3 and J is TRBJ2-2; D might be TRBD2 (7 bases). CDR3 length equals 17 residues. Deletions cut 3 bases from V and 4 bases from J, with 18 bases between. Germline values: CDR1 ENHRY, CDR2 SYGVKD. The CDR3, as DNA: TGTGCCATCAGTGACCCGGCGGGGGCCGCTAGCACCGGGGAGCTGTTTTTT. Its protein product is CAISDPAGAASTGELFF.

In its sample, this clonotype was seen many times. This chain joins TRBV10-3 and TRBJ2-1, with D possibly matching TRBD2 (5 bases). Trimming took off 7 bases at V and 6 bases at J, with 28 bases between the two ends. From germline, CDR1 is ENHRY and CDR2 SYGVKD. The CDR3 covers 18 residues. The CDR3 is CAITPGGSSARLGNEQFF. The CDR3 coding sequence is TGTGCCATCACTCCGGGCGGGTCCTCAGCCCGTCTGGGCAATGAGCAGTTCTTC.

This clonotype was recorded many times. DNA of the CDR3: TGTGCCAGCAGCCGGGACATCAACTATGGCTACACCTTC. It is translated as CASSRDINYGYTF. The chain employs TRBV27 and TRBJ1-2, with D possibly TRBD1 on 6 matching bases. Trimming pared 6 bases from V and 2 bases from J, leaving 10 bases between. The CDR3 consists of 13 residues. Germline CDR1 is MNHEY and CDR2 is SMNVEV (reference sequence).

There are many counts of this clonotype. The chain joins TRBV6-1 to TRBJ2-1, with 8 positions matching TRBD2. The CDR3 is made up of 16 amino acids. CDR1 and CDR2 from the germline V gene are MNHNS and SASEGT. J was trimmed by 4 bases and V by 4 bases; bases with no gene match: 9. This chain's CDR3 is CASSVLGTSMYNEQFF. In DNA form, the CDR3 reads TGTGCCAGCAGTGTTCTTGGGACTAGTATGTACAATGAGCAGTTCTTC.

This clonotype was recorded many times. The chain employs TRBV14 and TRBJ2-3, with a possible D match to TRBD2 (7 bases). The CDR3 runs 22 residues. Looked up from germline, CDR1 is SGHDN and CDR2 is FVKESK. V was cut by 0 bases and J by 0 bases, with 28 bases left in between. CDR3 loop: CASSQDPKRGASGTTSTDTQYF. CDR3 nucleotides: TGTGCCAGCAGCCAAGATCCGAAGAGGGGGGCTAGCGGAACAACTAGCACAGATACGCAGTATTTT.

This clonotype was found many times. CDR3 DNA sequence: TGTGCCAGCAGTCCGGGCTACAATGAGCAGTTCTTC. Translation: CASSPGYNEQFF. The chain combines TRBV12-3 or TRBV12-4 with TRBJ2-1; D is undetermined. V was pared by 5 bases and J by 3 bases, with 5 bases between. This CDR3 is built from 12 residues.

With respect to this clonotype: Just one base apart from a much larger clone, this may be a read error. This chain links TRBV15 with TRBJ2-1; D not resolved. Per the germline V gene, CDR1 is LNHNV and CDR2 is YYDKDF (reference sequence). The CDR3 totals 15 residues. The CDR3 spells CATRRDPTLYNEQFF. The CDR3 region has the DNA TGTGCCACCAGAAGAGATCCGACACTATACAATGAGCAGTTCTTC.

This clonotype was observed at least ten times. The gene calls are TRBV28 and TRBJ2-6; no clear D gene. The germline CDR1 and CDR2 sequences are MDHEN and SYDVKM. Trimming cost V 2 bases and J 0 bases, with 8 bases left between them. The CDR3 length is 16 residues. This CDR3 reads CASSLIGFSGANVLTF. CDR3 sequence (DNA): TGTGCCAGCAGTTTAATCGGGTTCTCTGGGGCCAACGTCCTGACTTTC.

This clonotype was counted ten times or more. The chain uses TRBV15 and TRBJ2-5; maybe TRBD1 (5 bases). Trimming removed 1 base from V and 5 bases from J, with 11 bases in between. CDR3 size: 14 residues. Germline V gene data show CDR1 as LNHNV and CDR2 as YYDKDF (reference sequence). The CDR3 DNA follows: TGTGCCACCAGCAGAGGGGGCGTTCGGGAGACCCAGTACTTC. It is translated as CATSRGGVRETQYF. Drawing the rest from reference TRBV15 and TRBJ2-5, the complete variable domain is DAMVIQNPRYQVTQFGKPVTLSCSQTLNHNVMYWYQQKSSQAPKLLFHYYDKDFNNEADTPDNFQSRRPNTSFCFLDIRSPGLGDTAMYLCATSRGGVRETQYFGPGTRLLVL.

This clonotype was seen at least ten times. This rearrangement joins TRBV10-3 to TRBJ2-4, with 8 bases identical to TRBD2. CDR3 length: 17 amino acids. Trimming at V came to 2 bases and at J to 0 bases, leaving 6 bases not matched to a gene. Germline assignment: CDR1 ENHRY and CDR2 SYGVKD. The CDR3 here is CAISEGPSGPAKNIQYF. CDR3 nucleotides: TGTGCCATCAGTGAGGGCCCTAGCGGGCCAGCCAAAAACATTCAGTACTTC.

This clonotype was observed at least ten times. The chain employs TRBV20-1 and TRBJ2-1; either TRBD1 or TRBD2 may supply D (5 bases each). Trimming stripped 7 bases from V and 9 bases from J, with 7 bases between. The CDR3 is made up of 9 amino acids. Germline assignment: CDR1 DFQATT and CDR2 SNEGSKA (reference sequence). The CDR3 DNA reads as TGCAGTGTAGGGACTGAGCAGTTCTTC. It encodes CSVGTEQFF.

This clonotype has at least ten counts. The CDR3, as DNA: TGTGCCAGCAGTTTTCAGTCAGGGATGGACAATGAGCAGTTCTTC. Translating gives CASSFQSGMDNEQFF. The chain carries TRBV12-3 or TRBV12-4 and TRBJ2-1; D possibly corresponds to TRBD1 (5 bases). There are 15 residues in the CDR3. The V and J ends lost 3 bases and 5 bases respectively, with 14 bases between them.